This paragraph reports one TCR beta chain. No antigen is known for it. One base away there is no much larger clone; base qualities are not given. This record belongs to a study of T cell repertoires in MIS-A myocarditis (dated by TCRdb to 2021 to 2024). The QIAamp DNA FFPE kit was used to extract genomic DNA from formalin-fixed paraffin-embedded autopsy tissue. TCRbeta CDR3 regions were amplified with the immunoSEQ bias-controlled multiplex PCR and sequenced at high throughput. Per the source publication's procedure: CDR3 sequences were collapsed and filtered with the immunoSEQ vendor pipeline, and the abundance and frequency of each unique TCRbeta CDR3 were thereby quantified. Using a 90% global sequence identity threshold, CD-HIT clustered dominant CDR3 amino acid sequences together with SARS-CoV-2-specific ImmuneCODE TCRbeta sequences. Clones were classed as hyperexpanded at frequencies of 0.1 to 1 and as large at frequencies of 0.01 to 0.1. The CDR3 amino acid sequences and the V and J gene assignments of the dominant clones were confirmed with MiXCR. The R stringdist package was used to calculate Levenshtein distances between the patient clonotypes and the ImmuneCODE hits. The table was pulled from immuneACCESS by TCRdb, which kept in-frame rearrangements only. Such tables lose some clones; where checked, under half of the loss comes from unresolved V genes, and the rest has no known cause. V, J and clone size were drawn from that table, and D and trimming were deduced from the DNA. This sample has roughly 6,600 clones in its table, and nearly 80% of those were observed once. Approximately 19% of the sample is in the top ten clones.

V is reduced by 1 base and J by 0 bases, leaving a spacing of 6 bases between them. CDR1 and CDR2 are read off the germline V gene (reference sequence) as LNHNV and YYDKDF. Its CDR3 holds 14 amino acids, cysteine through phenylalanine. Only the CDR3 region is kept as DNA, spanning 42 bases read in frame from base 1. Here the chain combines TRBV15 and TRBJ1-1, with the D gene not confidently named. The sample was right inferior lung lobe tissue obtained at autopsy. The origin of this receptor is a man aged 18 to 30 with fulminant myocarditis from multisystem inflammatory syndrome in adults (MIS-A) after COVID-19. The nucleotides read TGTGCCACCAGCAGAGGACACATGAACACTGAAGCTTTCTTT. Translated, this gives CATSRGHMNTEAFF.